The rows below give T cell receptor beta chains drawn from one sample of a study of blood T cell repertoires in COVID-19. The assay was immunoSEQ multiplex PCR, and TCRdb's table has in-frame clones only and misses some. The sample has 87,000 or so clones, 70% to 90% seen once. The sequenced sample consisted of peripheral blood. All receptors derive from a woman older than 75 with COVID-19, enrolled during active disease. Each CDR3 is given with its conserved first and last residue. The D gene is left open where the match is weak. The listing skips clone size in some rows; elsewhere it reads once, few, many or a size class.

len: 14
j_gene: TRBJ2-3
v_gene: TRBV5-1
abundance: .
d_gene: .
CDR3aa: CASRAGPSTDTQYF
CDR3nt: TGCGCCAGCAGGGCAGGTCCTAGCACAGATACGCAGTATTTT

len: 16
j_gene: TRBJ2-1
v_gene: TRBV7-3
abundance: .
d_gene: .
CDR3aa: CASSFGGGKSYNEQFF
CDR3nt: TGTGCCAGCAGCTTTGGAGGCGGGAAGTCCTACAATGAGCAGTTCTTC

len: 11
j_gene: TRBJ2-1
v_gene: TRBV5-1
abundance: .
d_gene: .
CDR3aa: CASSSYNEQFF
CDR3nt: TGCGCCAGCAGCTCATACAATGAGCAGTTCTTC

len: 13
j_gene: TRBJ1-2
v_gene: TRBV28
abundance: .
d_gene: .
CDR3aa: CASSPLINYGYTF
CDR3nt: TGTGCCAGCAGTCCTTTAATTAACTATGGCTACACCTTC

len: 14
j_gene: TRBJ2-1
v_gene: TRBV6-5
abundance: .
d_gene: TRBD2
CDR3aa: CASGGRQKANEQFF
CDR3nt: TGTGCCAGCGGCGGGAGACAAAAAGCGAATGAGCAGTTCTTC

len: 13
j_gene: TRBJ2-2
v_gene: TRBV2
abundance: .
d_gene: .
CDR3aa: CASSGQLGGELFF
CDR3nt: TGTGCCAGCAGTGGACAGCTGGGGGGGGAGCTGTTTTTT

len: 19
j_gene: TRBJ1-5
v_gene: TRBV3-1/TRBV3-2
abundance: .
d_gene: TRBD1
CDR3aa: CASSVPGQGKGYSRQPQHF
CDR3nt: TGTGCCAGCAGCGTACCGGGACAGGGGAAAGGGTATAGCAGGCAGCCCCAGCATTTT

len: 13
j_gene: TRBJ1-2
v_gene: TRBV9
abundance: .
d_gene: .
CDR3aa: CASSRGGLYGYTF
CDR3nt: TGTGCCAGCAGCCGGGGGGGCCTCTATGGCTACACCTTC

len: 15
j_gene: TRBJ1-4
v_gene: TRBV24-1
abundance: .
d_gene: TRBD1
CDR3aa: CATSGTGTANEKLFF
CDR3nt: TGTGCCACCAGTGGGACCGGGACAGCTAATGAAAAACTGTTTTTT

len: 13
j_gene: TRBJ2-7
v_gene: TRBV30
abundance: .
d_gene: TRBD2
CDR3aa: CAWDSGDSYEQYF
CDR3nt: TGTGCCTGGGATAGCGGGGACTCCTACGAGCAGTACTTC

len: 14
j_gene: TRBJ2-1
v_gene: TRBV18
abundance: .
d_gene: TRBD1
CDR3aa: CASSRSGTDNEQFF
CDR3nt: TGTGCCAGCTCACGATCCGGGACAGACAATGAGCAGTTCTTC

len: 14
j_gene: TRBJ2-5
v_gene: TRBV7-8
abundance: .
d_gene: .
CDR3aa: CASSLDRALETQYF
CDR3nt: TGTGCCAGCAGCTTAGACAGGGCCCTGGAGACCCAGTACTTC

len: 13
j_gene: TRBJ1-1
v_gene: TRBV12-3/TRBV12-4
abundance: .
d_gene: .
CDR3aa: CASSLARNTEAFF
CDR3nt: TGTGCCAGCAGTTTAGCCAGGAACACTGAAGCTTTCTTT

len: 15
j_gene: TRBJ2-1
v_gene: TRBV11-3
abundance: .
d_gene: TRBD2
CDR3aa: CASSLGAGGRDEQFF
CDR3nt: TGTGCCAGCAGCTTAGGAGCGGGAGGTCGCGATGAGCAGTTCTTC

len: 12
j_gene: TRBJ2-5
v_gene: TRBV19
abundance: once
d_gene: .
CDR3aa: CASSSRGETQYF
CDR3nt: TGTGCCAGTAGCAGCCGAGGAGAGACCCAGTACTTC

len: 15
j_gene: TRBJ1-1
v_gene: TRBV7-2
abundance: .
d_gene: .
CDR3aa: CASSLARGYHTEAFF
CDR3nt: TGTGCCAGCAGCTTAGCGCGGGGTTATCATACTGAAGCTTTCTTT

len: 12
j_gene: TRBJ2-1
v_gene: TRBV11-3
abundance: .
d_gene: .
CDR3aa: CASSDERDEQFF
CDR3nt: TGTGCCAGCAGCGACGAGCGAGACGAGCAGTTCTTC

len: 15
j_gene: TRBJ2-5
v_gene: TRBV11-2
abundance: .
d_gene: .
CDR3aa: CASSPSGRGGETQYF
CDR3nt: TGTGCCAGCAGCCCATCGGGGCGGGGAGGAGAGACCCAGTACTTC

len: 13
j_gene: TRBJ1-2
v_gene: TRBV7-3
abundance: .
d_gene: TRBD1
CDR3aa: CASSSNRGLGYTF
CDR3nt: TGTGCCAGCAGCTCGAACAGGGGGCTCGGCTACACCTTC

len: 16
j_gene: TRBJ1-3
v_gene: TRBV9
abundance: .
d_gene: .
CDR3aa: CASGYGGTSSGNTIYF
CDR3nt: TGTGCCAGCGGTTACGGCGGTACTAGCTCTGGAAACACCATATATTTT

len: 13
j_gene: TRBJ2-6
v_gene: TRBV11-3
abundance: few
d_gene: .
CDR3aa: CASSFTGANVLTF
CDR3nt: TGTGCCAGCAGCTTTACTGGGGCCAACGTCCTGACTTTC

len: 16
j_gene: TRBJ2-3
v_gene: TRBV18
abundance: .
d_gene: TRBD2
CDR3aa: CASSSLAGAYTDTQYF
CDR3nt: TGTGCCAGCTCATCCTTAGCGGGGGCCTACACAGATACGCAGTATTTT

len: 14
j_gene: TRBJ1-5
v_gene: TRBV4-3
abundance: .
d_gene: .
CDR3aa: CASSHETGNQPQHF
CDR3nt: TGCGCCAGCAGCCATGAAACAGGCAATCAGCCCCAGCATTTT

len: 14
j_gene: TRBJ1-1
v_gene: TRBV10-3
abundance: .
d_gene: TRBD1
CDR3aa: CAIRDRVMRTEAFF
CDR3nt: TGTGCCATCAGGGACAGGGTTATGAGGACTGAAGCTTTCTTT

len: 12
j_gene: TRBJ2-5
v_gene: TRBV10-3
abundance: .
d_gene: TRBD2
CDR3aa: CASGGGGETQYF
CDR3nt: TGTGCCAGCGGGGGTGGTGGAGAGACCCAGTACTTC

len: 16
j_gene: TRBJ2-6
v_gene: TRBV6-6
abundance: .
d_gene: TRBD1
CDR3aa: CASGPGQGPGANVLTF
CDR3nt: TGTGCCAGTGGACCGGGACAGGGGCCTGGGGCCAACGTCCTGACTTTC